This T cell receptor (beta chain) was identified during a study of cytomegalovirus exposure and HLA in healthy donors. The PCR had 60 Vbeta and 13 Jbeta primers. Only in-frame clones appear in the TCRdb table, and some are missing; sequencing was by immunoSEQ multiplex PCR. Here the sample spans some 200,000 clones, roughly 76% being singletons. Between the trimmed V and J ends, which lost 1 base and 7 bases, there was a span of 8 bases. The length of the CDR3 is 13 residues. CDR1 is MDHEN, CDR2 SYDVKM, per germline. The rearrangement joins TRBV28 to TRBJ1-5; TRBD1 is a possible D gene (6 bases). Sequenced: PBMCs. The sequence was collected from a man aged 35-49 years in good health and CMV-seropositive. CDR3 amino acids: CASSLSGDQPQHF. In DNA, the CDR3 is TGTGCCAGCAGTTTATCAGGGGACCAGCCCCAGCATTTT.